This T cell receptor beta chain appears in the sequencing data of a study of early T cells in non-severe SARS-CoV-2 infection. In this sample, this clonotype turned up a few times. Germline V gene data show CDR1 as SNHLY and CDR2 as FYNNEI. The CDR3 has 15 amino acids. The V end lost 5 bases, the J end lost 8 bases, and 18 bases lay between the germline ends. Each CDR3 protein gets one entry after TCRdb re-called the 5' RACE reads with MiXCR. The sample gives 85,000 to 95,000 distinct CDR3 sequences, roughly 14% of which show up once; under 0.75% is in the top ten. The rearrangement links TRBV2 to TRBJ1-4, with a tentative D call TRBD1 (5 bases). The sequencing input was whole blood. The origin of this receptor is an adult who was a healthcare worker with PCR-confirmed SARS-CoV-2 infection or an uninfected control (not recorded which). This CDR3 is CASSLTRAAREKLFF. In DNA, the CDR3 is TGTGCCAGCAGTCTCACCAGGGCGGCTCGGGAAAAACTGTTTTTT.